The T cell receptor (beta chain) under discussion was sequenced for a study of blood T cell repertoires in COVID-19. Looking at the study overall: Some COVID-19 samples were acute and others convalescent; all came from the United States, Italy and Spain. In each case, the material was cDNA or gDNA derived from T cells, B-cell-depleted T cells, or PBMCs.

Trimming left V 4 bases short and J 9 bases short, with 20 bases between. There are 14 residues in the CDR3. Germline V gene sequence: CDR1 SGDLS, CDR2 YYNGEE. Per the authors' pipeline: Researchers report that nucleated cell counts were estimated from reference gene primer amplification. TCRdb's table, derived via immunoSEQ multiplex PCR, lists solely in-frame clones and lacks some. From that table come the V and J calls and clone size; the DNA was used to work out D and trimming. This table has about 80,000 clones, around 76% appearing once. The TCR sequence derives from a human donor in a cohort sampled during active COVID-19. Sequenced: peripheral blood. The chain combines TRBV9 with TRBJ2-7, with D maybe TRBD1 (6 bases). CDR3 DNA: TGTGCCAGCAGCTTTCGGGACACCCGGTTCCGGCAGTACTTC. This encodes CASSFRDTRFRQYF.